The following is a TCR beta chain sequence with its context. Its target is not known. Germline and junction disagree at one end, which may indicate a read error. Memory CD4+ T cells were sorted as CD4+CD45RO+CD25- cells. Germline V CDR1 and CDR2: SGHRS, YFSETQ. The CDR3 is made up of 15 amino acids. Regarding the study as a whole: The larger-cohort validation was restricted to a single TCR beta V-J rearrangement rather than whole repertoires.

Constant-region reverse primers amplified full-length variable regions, followed by semi-nested Nested Universal Primer A PCR. TCRdb reanalysed the 5' RACE reads using MiXCR and keeps one entry per CDR3 protein. This sample has around 5,600 distinct CDR3 sequences, with 35% to 40% found just once. The sequenced sample consisted of memory CD4+ T cells sorted from blood. Subset denoted: memory CD4+ T cells, CD4+CD45RO+CD25-. The V call is TRBV5-1, the J call TRBJ1-6; D gene uncertain. This sequence was found in a female donor with breast cancer. The CDR3 sequence: CASSLGNGNDSPPHF. DNA of the CDR3: TGCGCCAGCAGCTTAGGGAACGGGAATGATTCACCCCCCCACTTT.